These T cell receptor beta chains were read from a single sample in a study of regulatory T cells in long-lasting Graves disease. From the multiplex PCR reads, TCRdb called clonotypes with MiXCR, one entry per CDR3 protein. The top ten clones hold under 55% of a sample with 700,000 or so distinct CDR3 sequences, 25% to 35% of them seen once. This material consisted of peripheral blood mononuclear cells (PBMCs), taken when the disease was refractory, from a patient treated with antithyroid drugs. The receptors were sampled from a female donor with Graves disease. Each CDR3 is given with its conserved first and last residue. The D gene is left open where the match is weak. Rows give clone size only sometimes, using once, few, many, or a class for an expanded clone.

>TRBV6-5|.|.|TRBJ1-2
CASSYSHSDGYTF
TGTGCCAGCAGTTACTCGCACAGTGATGGCTACACCTTC
>TRBV13|.|few|TRBJ1-1
CASSLRLTSAEAFF
TGTGCCAGCAGCTTAAGGCTCACGTCCGCTGAAGCTTTCTTT
>TRBV27|.|many|TRBJ1-6
CASSLVPPADNSPLHF
TGTGCCAGCAGTTTAGTCCCGCCAGCGGATAATTCACCCCTCCACTTT
>TRBV6-1|.|.|TRBJ2-2
CASSPLGNTGELFF
TGTGCCAGCAGCCCGCTAGGGAACACCGGGGAGCTGTTTTTT
>TRBV28|TRBD2|many|TRBJ2-6
CASSLGGGAGANVLTF
TGTGCCAGCAGTTTAGGGGGAGGGGCTGGGGCCAACGTCCTGACTTTC
>TRBV2|TRBD1|many|TRBJ1-2
CASSERTGDYGYTF
TGTGCCAGCAGTGAAAGGACAGGGGACTATGGCTACACCTTC
>TRBV10-3|TRBD1|.|TRBJ2-5
CAITDRGQETQYF
TGTGCCATCACGGACAGGGGACAAGAGACCCAGTACTTC
>TRBV5-1|TRBD1|.|TRBJ2-2
CASSLFGNGQGANTGELFF
TGCGCCAGCAGCTTGTTCGGAAATGGACAGGGAGCGAACACCGGGGAGCTGTTTTTT
>TRBV5-1|TRBD1|few|TRBJ2-4
CASSSAPGQGAAKNIQYF
TGCGCCAGCAGCTCAGCACCGGGACAGGGGGCAGCCAAAAACATTCAGTACTTC
>TRBV6-1|.|.|TRBJ2-2
CASSEGASVAGELFF
TGTGCCAGCAGTGAAGGAGCTAGCGTGGCCGGGGAGCTGTTTTTT
>TRBV6-5|.|.|TRBJ1-1
CASSYARAALNTEAFF
TGTGCCAGCAGTTACGCCAGGGCGGCGCTGAACACTGAAGCTTTCTTT
>TRBV28|TRBD1|.|TRBJ1-2
CASSSPTGGFYGYTF
TGTGCCAGCAGTTCCCCGACAGGGGGCTTCTATGGCTACACCTTC
>TRBV3-1|.|few|TRBJ1-2
CASSQEKDKANYGYTF
TGTGCCAGCAGCCAAGAAAAGGACAAAGCTAACTATGGCTACACCTTC
>TRBV2|.|many|TRBJ1-4
CASSLGQFGEKLFF
TGTGCCAGCAGTCTCGGACAGTTCGGTGAAAAACTGTTTTTT
>TRBV20-1|TRBD1|.|TRBJ1-2
CSAKTGTGPNYGYTF
TGCAGTGCTAAGACCGGGACAGGGCCTAACTATGGCTACACCTTC
>TRBV5-4|.|.|TRBJ2-5
CASSLVYRDQETQYF
TGTGCCAGCAGCTTGGTCTACAGGGACCAAGAGACCCAGTACTTC
>TRBV15|.|few|TRBJ2-5
CATSRDLGETQYF
TGTGCCACCAGCAGAGATCTAGGAGAGACCCAGTACTTC
>TRBV7-3|.|.|TRBJ1-1
CASSRDGGGSVEAFF
TGTGCCAGCAGCCGAGATGGAGGGGGATCGGTTGAAGCTTTCTTT
>TRBV20-1|.|.|TRBJ2-7
CSARDVWDTAYEQYF
TGCAGTGCTAGAGATGTTTGGGACACAGCCTACGAGCAGTACTTC
>TRBV6-1|TRBD1|.|TRBJ2-7
CATIPRQGEQYF
TGTGCCACCATCCCGCGACAGGGGGAGCAGTACTTC
>TRBV5-4|.|.|TRBJ2-1
CASSALKAANEQFF
TGTGCCAGCAGCGCCCTCAAGGCCGCCAATGAGCAGTTCTTC
>TRBV18|TRBD1|few|TRBJ1-1
CASSPSGQAATAFF
TGTGCCAGCTCACCATCCGGACAGGCCGCAACGGCTTTCTTT
>TRBV2|.|.|TRBJ1-2
CASSDSGSGGYTF
TGTGCCAGCAGTGACTCAGGGTCGGGAGGCTACACCTTC
>TRBV12-3/TRBV12-4|TRBD1|many|TRBJ1-6
CASRLPTGGGSPLHF
TGTGCCAGCAGGCTACCGACAGGGGGTGGTTCACCCCTCCACTTT
>TRBV2|.|.|TRBJ1-2
CASSERGTLGYYGCTF
TGTGCCAGCAGTGAACGTGGAACCCTAGGATATTATGGCTGCACCTTC
>TRBV10-3|.|few|TRBJ2-7
CAISAEPFGEQYF
TGTGCCATCAGTGCCGAACCGTTCGGCGAGCAGTACTTC
>TRBV3-1|.|few|TRBJ2-7
CASSQAVAGEQYF
TGTGCCAGCAGCCAAGCAGTTGCTGGCGAGCAGTACTTC
>TRBV19|.|.|TRBJ1-5
CASSTELEVQPQHF
TGTGCCAGTAGTACAGAACTGGAGGTTCAGCCCCAGCATTTT
>TRBV20-1|.|many|TRBJ2-7
CSASRGYEQYF
TGCAGTGCTAGTCGGGGGTACGAGCAGTACTTC
>TRBV6-2/TRBV6-3|.|many|TRBJ1-5
CASSYRGGNQPQHF
TGTGCCAGCAGTTACCGTGGGGGCAATCAGCCCCAGCATTTT
>TRBV29-1|TRBD1|few|TRBJ1-1
CSVLTGVFDTEAFF
TGCAGCGTCCTGACAGGGGTGTTTGACACTGAAGCTTTCTTT